Listed below are T cell receptor beta chains from one sample, sequenced in a study of shared clonotypes between healthy human individuals. Sequencing was performed with immunoSEQ multiplex PCR; in TCRdb, only in-frame clones are kept and a portion is missing. The data hold under 1,100,000 clones, with around 74% observed a single time. The sample consisted of memory CD4+ T cells sorted from blood. The receptors originated from a man aged 18 to 35 in good health. CDR3s include the opening cysteine and the closing phenylalanine or tryptophan. Each record gives: D gene, J gene, V gene, clone size, CDR3 protein, CDR3 DNA. A D gene is named only where the DNA matches it firmly. Clone size is not always given. Where it is, it says once, few, many or a class for expanded clones.

D: .
J: TRBJ1-1
V: TRBV6-6
size: few
CDR3: CASRSGSMNTEAFF
DNA: TGTGCCAGCAGGTCAGGGAGCATGAACACTGAAGCTTTCTTT

D: .
J: TRBJ2-2
V: TRBV5-3
size: .
CDR3: CASTVGTTTGELFF
DNA: TGTGCCAGCACTGTGGGGACAACAACCGGGGAGCTGTTTTTT

D: TRBD2
J: TRBJ2-2
V: TRBV5-6
size: .
CDR3: CASSLSYGGYTGELFF
DNA: TGTGCCAGCAGCTTGTCATACGGGGGGTACACCGGGGAGCTGTTTTTT

D: TRBD1
J: TRBJ1-1
V: TRBV6-5
size: .
CDR3: CASSLQGAWTEAFF
DNA: TGTGCCAGCAGTTTACAGGGGGCGTGGACTGAAGCTTTCTTT

D: .
J: TRBJ2-5
V: TRBV7-6
size: .
CDR3: CASSAGTTLGEAQYF
DNA: TGTGCCAGCAGCGCAGGGACCACGCTAGGGGAGGCCCAGTACTTC

D: .
J: TRBJ2-7
V: TRBV7-2
size: .
CDR3: CASSPRLLLPYEQYF
DNA: TGTGCCAGCAGCCCCAGACTCTTATTGCCCTACGAGCAGTACTTC

D: TRBD1
J: TRBJ2-5
V: TRBV9
size: once
CDR3: CASSLRTGFLETQYF
DNA: TGTGCCAGCAGCCTGAGGACAGGGTTCTTAGAGACCCAGTACTTC

D: TRBD1
J: TRBJ1-4
V: TRBV7-2
size: .
CDR3: CASSRDSPATNEKLFF
DNA: TGTGCCAGCAGCCGGGACAGCCCTGCAACTAATGAAAAACTGTTTTTT

D: TRBD2
J: TRBJ2-5
V: TRBV7-9
size: .
CDR3: CASSFGTTETQYF
DNA: TGTGCCAGCAGCTTTGGGACTACCGAGACCCAGTACTTC

D: .
J: TRBJ2-5
V: TRBV5-1
size: .
CDR3: CASSFVGLQETQYF
DNA: TGCGCCAGCAGCTTTGTCGGTCTACAAGAGACCCAGTACTTC

D: .
J: TRBJ1-1
V: TRBV10-1
size: .
CDR3: CASSEGALNTEAFF
DNA: TGCGCCAGCAGTGAAGGTGCCCTGAACACTGAAGCTTTCTTT

D: .
J: TRBJ2-2
V: TRBV5-1
size: once
CDR3: CASMDVALTGELFF
DNA: TGCGCCAGCATGGACGTCGCCCTCACCGGGGAGCTGTTTTTT

D: .
J: TRBJ1-1
V: TRBV6-5
size: few
CDR3: CASSYNAGVGTEAFF
DNA: TGTGCCAGCAGTTACAATGCGGGGGTCGGCACTGAAGCTTTCTTT

D: .
J: TRBJ2-1
V: TRBV5-1
size: .
CDR3: CATRDRSYNEQFF
DNA: TGCGCCACCCGTGACAGGTCCTACAATGAGCAGTTCTTC

D: .
J: TRBJ1-2
V: TRBV30
size: .
CDR3: CAWRDKVYRDYGYTF
DNA: TGTGCCTGGAGGGATAAAGTCTACAGGGACTATGGCTACACCTTC

D: TRBD1
J: TRBJ2-7
V: TRBV7-9
size: .
CDR3: CASSSQDRKTYEQYF
DNA: TGTGCCAGCAGCTCCCAGGACAGGAAGACCTACGAGCAGTACTTC

D: TRBD2
J: TRBJ2-5
V: TRBV30
size: .
CDR3: CAWVSGRKGQETQYF
DNA: TGTGCCTGGGTTAGCGGGAGGAAGGGGCAAGAGACCCAGTACTTC

D: .
J: TRBJ2-1
V: TRBV7-7
size: .
CDR3: CASSLGLGDEQFF
DNA: TGTGCTAGCAGCTTGGGGCTTGGGGATGAGCAGTTCTTC

D: .
J: TRBJ1-1
V: TRBV7-9
size: .
CDR3: CASSSNGGSSTEAFF
DNA: TGTGCCAGCAGCTCAAACGGGGGATCAAGCACTGAAGCTTTCTTT

D: TRBD1
J: TRBJ2-1
V: TRBV10-3
size: .
CDR3: CAISDFQGANNEQFF
DNA: TGTGCCATCAGTGATTTCCAGGGGGCGAACAATGAGCAGTTCTTC

D: .
J: TRBJ1-1
V: TRBV28
size: .
CDR3: CASGLRDLEAFF
DNA: TGTGCCAGCGGGCTCAGGGACCTTGAAGCTTTCTTT

D: .
J: TRBJ1-5
V: TRBV7-2
size: .
CDR3: CASSFVGAGQPQHF
DNA: TGTGCCAGCAGCTTCGTGGGAGCGGGGCAGCCCCAGCATTTT

D: .
J: TRBJ2-1
V: TRBV6-6
size: .
CDR3: CASSYAYEQFF
DNA: TGTGCCAGCAGTTACGCCTATGAGCAGTTCTTC

D: .
J: TRBJ1-4
V: TRBV10-3
size: .
CDR3: CAISDTEGEKLFF
DNA: TGTGCCATCAGTGATACCGAGGGGGAAAAACTGTTTTTT

D: .
J: TRBJ2-2
V: TRBV11-2
size: .
CDR3: CASSSLRTPGELFF
DNA: TGTGCCAGCAGCTCCCTAAGGACTCCCGGGGAGCTGTTTTTT

D: .
J: TRBJ2-7
V: TRBV11-2
size: .
CDR3: CASSWLRGPYEQYF
DNA: TGTGCCAGCAGCTGGTTACGGGGGCCGTACGAGCAGTACTTC

D: TRBD2
J: TRBJ2-2
V: TRBV6-6
size: .
CDR3: CASSTTAGEGEELFF
DNA: TGTGCCAGCAGTACGACAGCGGGAGAGGGGGAGGAGCTGTTTTTT

D: .
J: TRBJ1-1
V: TRBV5-4
size: .
CDR3: CASSGDRRDTEAFF
DNA: TGTGCCAGCAGCGGAGACAGGAGGGACACTGAAGCTTTCTTT